These 24 T cell receptor beta chains were all obtained from the same sample, sequenced in a study of blood T cells in healthy people across ages. Next came a second PCR, run for about 6 to 12 cycles, which used a sample-barcoded 5' primer along with a J-beta primer mix. TCRdb re-called the 5' RACE reads with MiXCR, one entry per CDR3 protein. Of some 860,000 distinct CDR3 sequences detected, about 56% appear once; the ten largest clones hold about 26%. Sequences were obtained from blood. These receptors were collected from a man aged 35 to 55 in good health.

In this sample, this clonotype turned up a few times. This rearrangement joins TRBV7-2 to TRBJ2-4; TRBD2 matches at 9 bases. Unmatched junction bases numbered 4, after V lost 5 bases and J lost 5 bases. From germline, CDR1 is SGHTA and CDR2 FQGNSA. The CDR3 is 14 amino acids. DNA of the CDR3: TGTGCCAGCAGCCGTTCTAGCGGGGAAAACATTCAGTACTTC. It encodes CASSRSSGENIQYF.

This clonotype has more than one count but fewer than ten. V and J are TRBV7-8 and TRBJ2-3, with D possibly TRBD2 on 5 matching bases. Between the trimmed V and J ends, which lost 2 bases and 0 bases, there was a span of 9 bases. Germline V gene data show CDR1 as SGHVS and CDR2 as FQNEAQ. The CDR3 spans 15 residues. CDR3 bases: TGTGCCAGCAGCTTATTGGGAGCTAGCACAGATACGCAGTATTTT. Translated, it gives CASSLLGASTDTQYF. The whole variable domain, remainder taken from reference TRBV7-8 and TRBJ2-3, is GAGVSQSPRYKVAKRGQDVALRCDPISGHVSLFWYQQALGQGPEFLTYFQNEAQLDKSGLPSDRFFAERPEGSVSTLKIQRTQQEDSAVYLCASSLLGASTDTQYFGPGTRLTVL.

This chain joins TRBV6-2 or TRBV6-3 and TRBJ2-5; no firm D call. Germline assignment: CDR1 MNHEY and CDR2 SVGEGT. There are 15 residues in the CDR3. V was cut by 0 bases and J by 5 bases, with 13 bases left in between. The CDR3 sequence: CASSYSISRWETQYF. The CDR3 DNA is TGTGCCAGCAGTTACTCGATCTCTCGGTGGGAGACCCAGTACTTC.

The chain is built from TRBV27 and TRBJ2-7, with 9 bases fitting TRBD1. Germline V lookup: CDR1 MNHEY, CDR2 SMNVEV (reference sequence). J lost 2 bases, V lost 8 bases, and 16 bases had no gene match. The CDR3 runs to 17 residues. The CDR3 spells CASARDRALTTPYEQYF. The DNA for the CDR3 is TGTGCCAGCGCACGGGACAGGGCCCTTACTACTCCCTACGAGCAGTACTTC.

CDR3 DNA sequence: TGTGCCAGCAGTGAATCCGGGACTAGAGCTGATACGCAGTATTTT. Protein product: CASSESGTRADTQYF. J is TRBJ2-3 and V is TRBV6-4; the match to TRBD2 covers 8 bases. The V segment lost 3 bases and the J segment 6 bases; nucleotides outside the gene matches: 8. Germline-derived CDR1 and CDR2 are MRHNA and SNTAGT. The CDR3 loop spans 15 amino acids.

The table lists this clonotype with a count of one. This chain connects TRBV24-1 to TRBJ2-5; possible D gene TRBD2, 6 bases. The CDR3 consists of 19 residues. Germline V gene sequence: CDR1 KGHDR, CDR2 SFDVKD. The V and J ends lost 7 bases and 2 bases respectively, with 28 bases between them. The CDR3 DNA reads TGTGCCACCAGCCTCACCGGGGTTGGAGGAGCGGGTGAGCAAGAGACCCAGTACTTC. It specifies CATSLTGVGGAGEQETQYF.

This chain uses TRBV5-1 with TRBJ1-1; 7 nucleotides match TRBD1. Looked up from germline, CDR1 is SGHRS and CDR2 is YFSETQ. V was pared by 0 bases and J by 4 bases, with 6 bases of the junction left unmatched. CDR3 length equals 15 residues. The CDR3, as DNA: TGCGCCAGCAGCTTGGCACAGGGGCGAGGCACTGAAGCTTTCTTT. It is translated as CASSLAQGRGTEAFF.

This clonotype showed up many times. The rearrangement links TRBV4-3 to TRBJ1-1; the D is unclear. V lost 1 base to trimming and J lost 0 bases, with 9 bases between them. The CDR3 has 15 amino acids. Per germline, CDR1 LGHNA and CDR2 YSLEER. The CDR3 reads CASSQGWGMNTEAFF. The CDR3 DNA is TGCGCCAGCAGCCAAGGTTGGGGTATGAACACTGAAGCTTTCTTT.

In this sample, this clonotype turned up many times. The chain links TRBV7-3 to TRBJ2-1; TRBD2 is a possible D gene (5 bases). The V end lost 5 bases, the J end lost 7 bases, and 9 bases lay between the germline ends. CDR1 is SGHTA, CDR2 FQGTGA, per germline. The CDR3 consists of 12 residues. The CDR3 coding sequence is TGTGCCAGCAGCCTTAGAGGGAATGAGCAGTTCTTC. Its translation is CASSLRGNEQFF.

For this clonotype: Possible read error: a much larger clone is one base away. The chain combines TRBV9 with TRBJ1-2; D not resolved. CDR3 length: 13 amino acids. The germline gives CDR1 SGDLS, CDR2 YYNGEE. CDR3 nucleotides: TGTGCCAGCAGCGTAGTGGGCAGTTATGGCTGCACCTTC. It specifies CASSVVGSYGCTF.

The genes are TRBV29-1 and TRBJ2-7, with D possibly called TRBD1 or TRBD2 (5 bases each). Per the germline V gene, CDR1 is SQVTM and CDR2 is ANQGSEA. This CDR3 has 11 residues. V was shortened by 4 bases and J by 6 bases, with 10 bases between the two germline ends. The CDR3 bases are TGCAGCGTTGCTCTTGGGGGCGAGCAGTACTTC. Its protein product is CSVALGGEQYF.

V and J are TRBV28 and TRBJ2-5; a weak D match, TRBD2 (6 bases). The ends were cut back, 5 bases at V and 3 bases at J, with 13 bases in the middle. CDR1 is MDHEN and CDR2 is SYDVKM in the germline V gene. The CDR3 extends over 14 amino acids. The CDR3 DNA reads as TGTGCCAGCAGTCGGGCCGGAGGGGAAGAGACCCAGTACTTC. Translated: CASSRAGGEETQYF.

This clonotype has only a few counts. The chain uses TRBV20-1 and TRBJ2-4, with TRBD1 matching 8 bases. The germline CDR1 and CDR2 sequences are DFQATT and SNEGSKA (reference sequence). V dropped 2 bases and J dropped 1; count of bases not matched to a gene: 7. The CDR3 has 16 amino acids. CDR3 loop: CSARNRGIMAKNIQYF. DNA of the CDR3: TGCAGTGCTAGAAACAGGGGGATCATGGCCAAAAACATTCAGTACTTC.

This clonotype has just a few counts. This rearrangement joins TRBV5-1 to TRBJ2-7; 8 bases are a match to TRBD2. V was clipped by 0 bases and J by 3 bases; unmatched bases: 8. The germline V gene has CDR1 SGHRS and CDR2 YFSETQ. There are 16 residues in the CDR3. CDR3: CASSLGGLAGNYEQYF. CDR3 bases: TGCGCCAGCAGCTTGGGGGGCCTAGCGGGTAACTACGAGCAGTACTTC.

This clonotype appeared a few times. The chain uses TRBV7-9 and TRBJ2-1, with 12 bases that match TRBD1. Looked up from germline, CDR1 is SEHNR and CDR2 is FQNEAQ (reference sequence). This CDR3 is built from 20 residues. V lost 5 bases to trimming and J lost 6 bases; unmatched junction nucleotides: 20. For the CDR3, the DNA is TGTGCCAGCAGCCCACAACCGGGACAGGGGGCCACGAGGAACTTCAATGAGCAGTTCTTC. As protein: CASSPQPGQGATRNFNEQFF.

The chain employs TRBV20-1 and TRBJ2-7, with 8 bases matching TRBD2. Germline trimming cut 6 bases from V and 1 base from J; bases unmatched to any gene: 8. The CDR3 is made up of 14 amino acids. CDR1 and CDR2 from the germline V gene are DFQATT and SNEGSKA (reference sequence). The CDR3 loop is CSASERERSYEQYF. The DNA of the CDR3 is TGCAGTGCCTCCGAGCGGGAGCGGTCCTACGAGCAGTACTTC.

V is TRBV20-1 and J is TRBJ1-2; D remains unclear. Trimming left V 2 bases short and J 2 bases short, with 9 bases between. Per germline, CDR1 DFQATT and CDR2 SNEGSKA (reference sequence). This CDR3 is 13 amino acids long. CDR3 in DNA: TGCAGTGCTAGATGGGGTGAAAACTATGGCTACACCTTC. This codes for CSARWGENYGYTF.

The CDR3 here is CASSPGRQGMYQETQFF. The DNA of the CDR3 is TGTGCCAGCAGCCCAGGACGACAGGGGATGTACCAAGAGACCCAGTTCTTC. The chain links TRBV7-9 to TRBJ2-5, with TRBD1 identical over 8 bases. The DNA end favors TRBJ2-1, so the J call may be wrong. This CDR3 has 17 residues. Germline V gene data show CDR1 as SEHNR and CDR2 as FQNEAQ (reference sequence).

The CDR3 bases are TGTGCCAGCAGCTTAAACCCGGGACAGTGGGCCGGCTACACCTTC. Amino acids: CASSLNPGQWAGYTF. The J gene is TRBJ1-2, the V gene TRBV7-3; TRBD1 matches 7 bases. The CDR3 spans 15 residues. With V trimmed by 1 base and J by 8 bases, 10 bases remained unmatched. CDR1 SGHTA and CDR2 FQGTGA come from the germline V gene.

J is TRBJ2-5 and V is TRBV7-9, with 13 nucleotides matching TRBD2. CDR1 is SEHNR and CDR2 is FQNEAQ in the germline V gene (reference sequence). V shed 4 bases and J 1 base; nucleotides not matched to a gene: 3. This CDR3 has 16 amino acids. The CDR3 coding sequence is TGTGCCAGCAGCTCCCGGACTAGCGGGGGCCAAGAGACCCAGTACTTC. Translating gives CASSSRTSGGQETQYF.

The chain is built from TRBV7-9 and TRBJ1-6, with 7 bases lining up with TRBD1. V lost 4 bases to trimming and J lost 14 bases; unmatched junction nucleotides: 23. Germline lookup yields CDR1 SEHNR and CDR2 FQNEAQ (reference sequence). This CDR3 is 18 amino acids long. CDR3 loop: CASSSGTADSSWIPALHF. CDR3 in DNA: TGTGCCAGCAGCTCCGGGACAGCGGACTCCTCGTGGATTCCGGCCCTCCACTTT.

V and J are TRBV6-1 and TRBJ2-2; the D is unclear. Deletions cut 0 bases from V and 6 bases from J, with 11 bases between. This CDR3 spans 15 amino acids. Germline CDR1 MNHNS, CDR2 SASEGT. The CDR3 loop is CASSEAPRPSGELFF. CDR3 DNA sequence: TGTGCCAGCAGTGAAGCCCCCCGGCCTTCCGGGGAGCTGTTTTTT.

The chain couples TRBV20-1 to TRBJ2-1; 8 positions agree with TRBD2. V lost 2 bases, J lost 2 bases, and 11 bases stayed unmatched. Germline V lookup: CDR1 DFQATT, CDR2 SNEGSKA (reference sequence). CDR3 length: 17 amino acids. Here the CDR3 reads CSARYRRLAGTYNEQFF. Here the CDR3 DNA reads TGCAGTGCTAGATACCGTCGTCTAGCGGGTACCTACAATGAGCAGTTCTTC.

The V and J genes are TRBV27 and TRBJ2-3; D unclear. Germline V CDR1 and CDR2: MNHEY, SMNVEV (reference sequence). The CDR3 is 15 amino acids. V was shortened by 6 bases and J by 3 bases, with 16 bases between the two germline ends. DNA of the CDR3: TGTGCCAGCAGCTTTTTCCAATCGAGAACAGATACGCAGTATTTT. Translating gives CASSFFQSRTDTQYF.